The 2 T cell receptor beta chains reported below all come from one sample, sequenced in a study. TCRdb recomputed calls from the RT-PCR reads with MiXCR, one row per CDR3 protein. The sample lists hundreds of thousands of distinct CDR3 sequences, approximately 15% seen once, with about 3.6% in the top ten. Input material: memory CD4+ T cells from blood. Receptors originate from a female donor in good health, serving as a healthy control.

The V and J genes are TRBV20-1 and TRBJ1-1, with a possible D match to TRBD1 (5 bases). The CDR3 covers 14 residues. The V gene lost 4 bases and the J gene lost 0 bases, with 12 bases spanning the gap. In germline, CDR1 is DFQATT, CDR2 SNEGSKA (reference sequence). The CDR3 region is CSATRAHMNTEAFF. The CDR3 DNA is TGCAGTGCTACCAGGGCACATATGAACACTGAAGCTTTCTTT.

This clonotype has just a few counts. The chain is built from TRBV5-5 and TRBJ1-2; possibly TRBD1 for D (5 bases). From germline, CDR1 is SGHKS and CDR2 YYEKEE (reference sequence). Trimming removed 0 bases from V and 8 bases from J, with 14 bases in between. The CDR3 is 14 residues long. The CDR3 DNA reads TGTGCCAGCAGCTTGGCTCAGGGATCGGGGGGCTACACCTTC. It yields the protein CASSLAQGSGGYTF.